The 24 T cell receptor beta chains below all came from one sample that was sequenced in a study of blood T cell repertoires in COVID-19. Only in-frame clones appear in the TCRdb table, and some are missing; sequencing was by immunoSEQ multiplex PCR. The repertoire holds 200,000 to 250,000 clones, about 86% seen once, with roughly 6.3% in the top ten. Source material: peripheral blood. These receptors were taken from a man between 60 and 75 years old with acute or convalescent COVID-19.

The chain employs TRBV2 and TRBJ2-7, with 10 bases that match TRBD2. CDR3 length equals 15 residues. Germline assignment: CDR1 SNHLY and CDR2 FYNNEI. The junction had 7 bases not matched to a gene; V was cut back by 5 bases and J by 3 bases. CDR3 sequence: CASSNILAGNYEQYF. The DNA of the CDR3 is TGTGCCAGCAGTAATATACTAGCGGGAAACTACGAGCAGTACTTC.

This clone has more than one count but fewer than ten. V is TRBV4-1 and J is TRBJ1-4; a possible D gene is TRBD1 (5 bases). Germline V lookup: CDR1 MGHRA, CDR2 YSYEKL. V shed 0 bases and J shed 3 bases, with 14 bases lying between them. This CDR3 is built from 17 residues. The CDR3 reads CASSQDLGGRANEKLFF. CDR3 coding DNA: TGCGCCAGCAGCCAAGATCTCGGGGGACGGGCTAATGAAAAACTGTTTTTT.

The V gene is TRBV24-1, the J gene TRBJ2-7, with 9 bases aligning to TRBD1. Germline lookup yields CDR1 KGHDR and CDR2 SFDVKD. The CDR3 contains 16 residues. Unmatched junction bases numbered 8, after V lost 2 bases and J lost 4 bases. CDR3 coding DNA: TGTGCCACCAGTGATTCTGACGGGGACAGGGTTTACGAGCAGTACTTC. It yields the protein CATSDSDGDRVYEQYF.

The genes are TRBV6-2 or TRBV6-3 and TRBJ1-5; D is possibly TRBD1 (5 bases). V was pared by 3 bases and J by 6 bases, with 15 bases between. The CDR3 covers 15 residues. Looked up from germline, CDR1 is MNHEY and CDR2 is SVGEGT. CDR3 nucleotide sequence: TGTGCCAGCAGTTATGGGACGCGGGGAGTTCAGCCCCAGCATTTT. Its translation: CASSYGTRGVQPQHF.

This clone has just a few counts. The chain joins TRBV27 to TRBJ1-6; D unresolved. V was cut by 2 bases and J by 9 bases, with 5 bases left in between. The CDR3 loop spans 12 amino acids. The V gene's germline CDR1 is MNHEY and CDR2 SMNVEV (reference sequence). CDR3 region: CASSLAGSPLHF. The DNA for the CDR3 is TGTGCCAGCAGTTTAGCCGGTTCACCCCTCCACTTT.

The V gene is TRBV27, the J gene TRBJ1-5; perhaps TRBD1 as D (5 bases). Trimming shortened V by 1 base and J by 3 bases, and 13 bases separated the two germline ends. Germline V gene lookup returns CDR1 MNHEY and CDR2 SMNVEV (reference sequence). There are 16 residues in the CDR3. CDR3 DNA: TGTGCCAGCAGTTTATTGGAGGGGAGTCTCAATCAGCCCCAGCATTTT. This gives the protein CASSLLEGSLNQPQHF.

A remark on this clone: The junction differs from germline at one of its ends, possibly a read error. The genes are TRBV6-5 and TRBJ1-2; 10 bases align to TRBD1. The CDR3 spans 14 residues. Germline loops: CDR1 MNHEY, CDR2 SVGAGI. Here the CDR3 DNA reads TGCGCCAGCAGGGACAGGGGTGGGAATGATGGCTACACCTTC. Encoded protein: CASRDRGGNDGYTF.

V usage is TRBV25-1 and J usage is TRBJ1-2; D is unclear. Germline values: CDR1 MGHDK, CDR2 SYGVNS. This CDR3 contains 16 residues. V was cut by 2 bases and J by 4 bases, with 17 bases left in between. As DNA, the CDR3 is TGTGCCAGCAGTGAAGTAGGGCAGGTGGGGAGCTATGGCTACACCTTC. Protein product: CASSEVGQVGSYGYTF.

This chain connects TRBV7-2 to TRBJ1-1; TRBD1 matches 8 bases. With 5 bases clipped from V and 5 bases from J, the junction kept 16 bases outside the gene matches. CDR1 and CDR2 from the germline V gene are SGHTA and FQGNSA. The CDR3 contains 17 residues. CDR3 protein: CASSLLSGGGRRTEAFF. The CDR3 region has the DNA TGTGCCAGCAGCCTTCTATCAGGGGGCGGCAGGAGGACTGAAGCTTTCTTT.

This clone was picked up one time. This chain connects TRBV7-2 to TRBJ2-5; D is perhaps TRBD2 (6 bases). The CDR3 has 17 residues. V shed 2 bases and J shed 4 bases, with 20 bases lying between them. Germline CDR1 and CDR2: SGHTA and FQGNSA. CDR3 residues: CASSLRFSGDGGETQYF. CDR3 nucleotides: TGTGCCAGCAGCTTAAGGTTCTCGGGAGACGGAGGAGAGACCCAGTACTTC.

The V call is TRBV7-9, the J call TRBJ2-2; TRBD1 might be the D (7 bases). The CDR3 is made up of 16 amino acids. Trimming removed 6 bases from V and 5 bases from J, with 19 bases in between. CDR1 is SEHNR, CDR2 FQNEAQ, per germline (reference sequence). CDR3 amino acids: CASSPVIAGGTGELFF. Here the CDR3 DNA reads TGTGCCAGCAGTCCGGTGATCGCAGGGGGGACCGGGGAGCTGTTTTTT.

The chain employs TRBV11-2 and TRBJ2-1; no reliable D call. The CDR3 runs 12 residues. V was cut by 5 bases and J by 7 bases, with 9 bases left in between. Germline CDR1 reads SGHAT; CDR2 reads FQNNGV. The CDR3 here is CASSPSLNEQFF. Written as DNA, the CDR3 is TGTGCCAGCAGCCCCTCCTTGAATGAGCAGTTCTTC.

Only a few counts were recorded for this clone. This chain joins TRBV4-1 and TRBJ1-5, with TRBD1 identical over 8 bases. CDR1 and CDR2 (germline): MGHRA, YSYEKL. Trimming cost V 5 bases and J 4 bases; bases outside gene matches: 10. The CDR3 consists of 16 residues. The CDR3 sequence: CASSSQGAFFNQPQHF. CDR3 nucleotides: TGCGCCAGCAGCTCCCAGGGGGCCTTTTTTAATCAGCCCCAGCATTTT.

The J gene is TRBJ2-7, the V gene TRBV11-3; D is perhaps TRBD1 (6 bases). V shed 4 bases and J shed 2 bases, with 12 bases lying between them. Germline V gene sequence: CDR1 SGHNT, CDR2 YENEEA. This CDR3 is built from 14 residues. CDR3: CASSSDSPAYEQYF. The CDR3 DNA reads TGTGCCAGCAGCTCGGACAGCCCGGCCTACGAGCAGTACTTC.

Here the CDR3 reads CASSLGQWSSYEQYF. The CDR3 DNA is TGTGCCAGCAGCTTGGGACAGTGGAGCTCCTACGAGCAGTACTTC. This chain uses TRBV11-3 with TRBJ2-7; the match to TRBD1 covers 7 bases. Germline loops: CDR1 SGHNT, CDR2 YENEEA. With 3 bases clipped from V and 0 bases from J, the junction kept 5 bases outside the gene matches. CDR3 length: 15 residues.

The genes are TRBV7-2 and TRBJ2-5, with TRBD1 matching over 7 bases. V trimming: 6 bases; J trimming: 4 bases; junction bases outside the gene matches: 11. The CDR3 sequence is 15 residues long. Per germline, CDR1 SGHTA and CDR2 FQGNSA. Here the CDR3 DNA reads TGTGCCAGCAGTTTCACGACAGGGATGGGAGAGACCCAGTACTTC. Protein sequence: CASSFTTGMGETQYF.

This chain connects TRBV19 to TRBJ1-4, with D unclear. V lost 5 bases to trimming and J lost 7 bases, with 14 bases between them. This CDR3 has 14 amino acids. Germline V gene sequence: CDR1 LNHDA, CDR2 SQIVND (reference sequence). In nucleotides, the CDR3 is TGTGCCAGTAGTGTCACTCTCGTGCGTGAAAAACTGTTTTTT. It yields the protein CASSVTLVREKLFF.

The sample holds one count of this clone. The gene calls are TRBV7-2 and TRBJ2-1, with TRBD2 matching 7 bases. Germline CDR1 SGHTA, CDR2 FQGNSA. CDR3 length: 13 residues. After removal of 2 bases from V and 8 bases from J, the junction contained 3 bases not matched to a gene. This chain's CDR3 is CASSLQSGDEQFF. The DNA of the CDR3 is TGTGCCAGCAGCTTACAAAGCGGGGATGAGCAGTTCTTC. The full variable domain, with the rest looked up from reference TRBV7-2 and TRBJ2-1, is GAGVSQSPSNKVTEKGKDVELRCDPISGHTALYWYRQSLGQGLEFLIYFQGNSAPDKSGLPSDRFSAERTGGSVSTLTIQRTQQEDSAVYLCASSLQSGDEQFFGPGTRLTVL.

This clone was seen a handful of times. A junction end diverges from the germline sequence, so it may reflect a read error. V usage is TRBV7-7 and J usage is TRBJ2-5; TRBD2 agrees at 7 bases. Per germline, CDR1 SSHAT and CDR2 FNYEAQ (reference sequence). The CDR3 is 16 residues long. The CDR3 region has the DNA TGTGCTAGCAGCTTAGGTACCGGACTAGGAGCGGAGACCCAGTACTTC. This gives the protein CASSLGTGLGAETQYF.

The chain joins TRBV9 to TRBJ1-6, with no clear D. The CDR3 is made up of 18 amino acids. V lost 2 bases to trimming and J lost 0 bases, with 15 bases between them. CDR1 and CDR2 from the germline V gene are SGDLS and YYNGEE. CDR3 nucleotides: TGTGCCAGCAGCGTCGGGCGGGAGTCGAGCTCCTATAATTCACCCCTCCACTTT. It encodes CASSVGRESSSYNSPLHF. Combining the CDR3 with reference TRBV9 and TRBJ1-6 gives the whole variable domain DSGVTQTPKHLITATGQRVTLRCSPRSGDLSVYWYQQSLDQGLQFLIQYYNGEERAKGNILERFSAQQFPDLHSELNLSSLELGDSALYFCASSVGRESSSYNSPLHFGNGTRLTVT.

This CDR3 reads CASSSKRVINTGELFF. CDR3 coding DNA: TGTGCCAGCAGCTCCAAGCGGGTCATAAACACCGGGGAGCTGTTTTTT. This chain joins TRBV7-8 and TRBJ2-2; possibly TRBD2 for D (6 bases). From germline, CDR1 is SGHVS and CDR2 FQNEAQ. The V end lost 4 bases, the J end lost 2 bases, and 14 bases lay between the germline ends. The CDR3 has 16 amino acids.

The chain is built from TRBV29-1 and TRBJ2-1; tentatively, D is TRBD2 (5 bases). Germline V gives CDR1 SQVTM, CDR2 ANQGSEA. This CDR3 is 13 amino acids long. Between the trimmed V and J ends, which lost 4 bases and 0 bases, there was a span of 7 bases. CDR3 bases: TGCAGCGTTGGGGAGAGCTCCTACAATGAGCAGTTCTTC. It codes for CSVGESSYNEQFF.

CDR3 loop: CASSFGGFSYEQYF. In DNA, the CDR3 is TGTGCCAGCAGCTTCGGCGGGTTCTCCTACGAGCAGTACTTC. The chain combines TRBV5-6 with TRBJ2-7; D possibly corresponds to TRBD2 (5 bases). The V gene's germline CDR1 is SGHDT and CDR2 YYEEEE. Trimming removed 2 bases at V and 0 bases at J, with 9 bases between. The CDR3 totals 14 residues.

This chain joins TRBV7-2 and TRBJ1-4; D is possibly TRBD1 (5 bases). Per germline, CDR1 SGHTA and CDR2 FQGNSA. This CDR3 is built from 14 residues. Deletions cut 6 bases from V and 8 bases from J, with 16 bases between. This CDR3 is CASRTGVDGEKLFF. The CDR3 DNA sequence: TGTGCCAGCAGGACGGGGGTAGACGGGGAAAAACTGTTTTTT.